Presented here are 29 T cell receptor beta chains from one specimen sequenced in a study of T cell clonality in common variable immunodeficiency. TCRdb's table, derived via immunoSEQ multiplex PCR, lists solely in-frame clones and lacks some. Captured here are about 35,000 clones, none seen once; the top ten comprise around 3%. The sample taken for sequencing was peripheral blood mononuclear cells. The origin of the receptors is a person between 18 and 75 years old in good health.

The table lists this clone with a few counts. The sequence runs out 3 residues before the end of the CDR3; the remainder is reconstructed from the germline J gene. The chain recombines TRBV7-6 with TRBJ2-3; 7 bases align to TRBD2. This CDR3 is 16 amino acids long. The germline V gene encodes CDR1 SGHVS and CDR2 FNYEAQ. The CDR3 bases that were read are TGTGCCAGCAGCTTCGCAGGGACTACCTTTCAAGAGACG. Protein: CASSFAGTTFQET. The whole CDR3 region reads CASSFAGTTFQETQYF.

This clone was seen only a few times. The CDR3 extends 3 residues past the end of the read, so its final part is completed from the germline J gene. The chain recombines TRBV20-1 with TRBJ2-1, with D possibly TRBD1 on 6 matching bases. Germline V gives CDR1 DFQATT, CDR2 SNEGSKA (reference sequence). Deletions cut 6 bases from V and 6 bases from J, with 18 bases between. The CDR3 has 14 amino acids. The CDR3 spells CSAQDTLGANEQFF. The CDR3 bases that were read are TGCAGTGCCCAAGACACTTTGGGGGCCAATGAG.

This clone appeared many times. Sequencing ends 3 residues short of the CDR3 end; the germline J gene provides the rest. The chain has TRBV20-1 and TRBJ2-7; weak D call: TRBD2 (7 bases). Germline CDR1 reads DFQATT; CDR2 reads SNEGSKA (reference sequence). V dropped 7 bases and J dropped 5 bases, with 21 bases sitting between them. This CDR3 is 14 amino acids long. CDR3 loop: CSVAGAGGVDEQYF. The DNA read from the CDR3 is TGCAGTGTGGCGGGGGCGGGTGGAGTGGACGAG.

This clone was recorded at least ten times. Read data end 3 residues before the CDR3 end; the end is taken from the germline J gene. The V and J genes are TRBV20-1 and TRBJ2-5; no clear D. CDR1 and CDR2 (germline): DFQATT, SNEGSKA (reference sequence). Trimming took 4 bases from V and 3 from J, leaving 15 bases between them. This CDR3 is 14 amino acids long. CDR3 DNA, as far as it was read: TGCAGTGCTACTGACAAGCTGGCTGAAGAGACC. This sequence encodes CSATDKLAEET. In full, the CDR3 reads CSATDKLAEETQYF.

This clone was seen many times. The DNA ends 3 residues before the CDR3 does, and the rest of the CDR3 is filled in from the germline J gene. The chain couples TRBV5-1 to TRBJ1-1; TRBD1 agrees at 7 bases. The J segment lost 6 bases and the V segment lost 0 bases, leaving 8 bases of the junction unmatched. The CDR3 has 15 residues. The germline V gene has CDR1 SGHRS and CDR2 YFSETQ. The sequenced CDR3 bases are TGCGCCAGCAGCTTGGCGACAGGGTCTGCCTCTGAA. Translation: CASSLATGSASE. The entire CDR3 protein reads CASSLATGSASEAFF.

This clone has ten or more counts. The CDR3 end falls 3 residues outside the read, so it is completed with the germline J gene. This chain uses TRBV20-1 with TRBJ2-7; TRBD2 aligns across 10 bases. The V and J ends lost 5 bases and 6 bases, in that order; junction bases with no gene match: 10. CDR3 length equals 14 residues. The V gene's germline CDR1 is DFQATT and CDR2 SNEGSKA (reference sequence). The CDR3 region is CSARSSGRGGEQYF. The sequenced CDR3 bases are TGCAGTGCTCGCTCTAGCGGGAGAGGAGGCGAG.

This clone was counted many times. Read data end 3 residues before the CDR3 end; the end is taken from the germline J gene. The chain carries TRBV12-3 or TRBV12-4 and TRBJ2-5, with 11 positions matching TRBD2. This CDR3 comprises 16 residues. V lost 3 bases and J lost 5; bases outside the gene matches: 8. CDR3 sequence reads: CASSFVAGGPQETQYF. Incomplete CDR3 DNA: TGTGCCAGCAGTTTCGTAGCGGGAGGGCCTCAGGAGACC.

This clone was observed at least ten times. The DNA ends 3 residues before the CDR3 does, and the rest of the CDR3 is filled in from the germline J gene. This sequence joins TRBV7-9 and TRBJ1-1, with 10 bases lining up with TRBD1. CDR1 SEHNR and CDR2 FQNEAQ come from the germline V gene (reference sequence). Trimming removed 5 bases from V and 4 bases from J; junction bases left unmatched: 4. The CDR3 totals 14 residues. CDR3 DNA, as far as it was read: TGTGCCAGCAGCAAGGGACAGGGGTTCACTGAA. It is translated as CASSKGQGFTE. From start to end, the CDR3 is CASSKGQGFTEAFF.

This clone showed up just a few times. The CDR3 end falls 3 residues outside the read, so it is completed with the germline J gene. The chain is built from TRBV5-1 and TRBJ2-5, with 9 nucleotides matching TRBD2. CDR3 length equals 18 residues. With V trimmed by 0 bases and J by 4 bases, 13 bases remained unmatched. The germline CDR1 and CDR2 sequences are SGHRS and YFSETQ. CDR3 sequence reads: CASSLATALLAGLETQYF. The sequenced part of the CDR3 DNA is TGCGCCAGCAGCTTGGCTACGGCTCTACTAGCGGGTCTAGAGACC.

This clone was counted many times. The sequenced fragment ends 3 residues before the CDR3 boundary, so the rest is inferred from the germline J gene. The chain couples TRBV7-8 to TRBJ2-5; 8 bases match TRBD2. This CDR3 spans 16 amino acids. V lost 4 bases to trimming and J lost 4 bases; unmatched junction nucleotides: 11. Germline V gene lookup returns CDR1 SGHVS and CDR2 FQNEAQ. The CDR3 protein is CASSSQSAGGRETQYF. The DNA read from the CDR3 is TGTGCCAGCAGCTCCCAATCCGCGGGAGGTCGAGAGACC.

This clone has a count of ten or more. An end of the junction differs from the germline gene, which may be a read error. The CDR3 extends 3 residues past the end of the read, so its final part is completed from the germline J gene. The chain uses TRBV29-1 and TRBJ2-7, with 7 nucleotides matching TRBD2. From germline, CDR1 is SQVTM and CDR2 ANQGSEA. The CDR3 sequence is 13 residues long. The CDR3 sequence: CSVEGGGTTEQYF. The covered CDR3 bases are TGCAGCGTCGAAGGCGGGGGTACTACCGAG.

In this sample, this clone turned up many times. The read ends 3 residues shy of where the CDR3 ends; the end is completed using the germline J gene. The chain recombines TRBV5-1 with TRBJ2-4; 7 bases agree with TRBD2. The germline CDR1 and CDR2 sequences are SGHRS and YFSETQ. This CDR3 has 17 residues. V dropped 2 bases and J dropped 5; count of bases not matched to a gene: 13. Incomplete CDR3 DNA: TGCGCCAGCAGCTTTATAGGGGTAGGGAGGGCGGAAAACATT. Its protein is CASSFIGVGRAENI. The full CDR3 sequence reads CASSFIGVGRAENIQYF.

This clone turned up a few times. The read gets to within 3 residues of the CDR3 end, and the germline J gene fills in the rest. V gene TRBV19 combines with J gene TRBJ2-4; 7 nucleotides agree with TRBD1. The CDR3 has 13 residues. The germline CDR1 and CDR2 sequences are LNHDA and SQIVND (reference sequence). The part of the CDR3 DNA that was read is TGTGCCAGTAGTATAGATGGACAGGACGGT. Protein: CASSIDGQDG. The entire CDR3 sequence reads CASSIDGQDGQYF.

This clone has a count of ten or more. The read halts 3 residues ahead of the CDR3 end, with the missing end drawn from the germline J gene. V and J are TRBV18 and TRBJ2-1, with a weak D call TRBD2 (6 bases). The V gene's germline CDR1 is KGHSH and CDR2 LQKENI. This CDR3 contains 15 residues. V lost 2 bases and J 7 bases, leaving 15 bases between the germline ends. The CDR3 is CASSPIADLGNEQFF. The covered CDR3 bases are TGTGCCAGCTCACCAATAGCGGATTTGGGTAATGAG.

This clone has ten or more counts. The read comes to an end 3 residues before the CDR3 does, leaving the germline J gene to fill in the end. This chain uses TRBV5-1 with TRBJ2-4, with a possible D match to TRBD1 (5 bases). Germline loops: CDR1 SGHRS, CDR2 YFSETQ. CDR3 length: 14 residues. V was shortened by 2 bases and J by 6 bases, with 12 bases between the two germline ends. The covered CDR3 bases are TGCGCCAGCAGCTTCGGTGGGGCCTCAAACATT. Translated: CASSFGGASNI. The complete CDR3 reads CASSFGGASNIQYF.

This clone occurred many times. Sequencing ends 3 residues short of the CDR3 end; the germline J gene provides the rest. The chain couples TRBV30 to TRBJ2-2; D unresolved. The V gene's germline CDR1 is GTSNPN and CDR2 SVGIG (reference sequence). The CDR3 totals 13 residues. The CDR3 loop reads CAWSGAWNSPLFF. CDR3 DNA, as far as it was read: TGTGCCTGGAGTGGGGCCTGGAACTCACCG.

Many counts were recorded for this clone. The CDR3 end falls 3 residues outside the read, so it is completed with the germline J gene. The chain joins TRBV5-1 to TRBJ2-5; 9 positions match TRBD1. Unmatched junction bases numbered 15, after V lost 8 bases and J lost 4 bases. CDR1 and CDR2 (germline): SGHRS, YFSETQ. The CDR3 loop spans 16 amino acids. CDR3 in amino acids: CARPGQGPLLVETQYF. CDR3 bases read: TGCGCCAGGCCGGGACAGGGACCCCTTTTGGTAGAGACC.

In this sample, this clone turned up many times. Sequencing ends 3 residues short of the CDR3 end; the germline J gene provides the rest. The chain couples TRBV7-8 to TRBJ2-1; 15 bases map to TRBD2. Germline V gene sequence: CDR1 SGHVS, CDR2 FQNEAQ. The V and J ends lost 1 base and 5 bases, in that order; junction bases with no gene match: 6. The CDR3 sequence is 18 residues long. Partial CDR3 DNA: TGTGCCAGCAGCTTAGGGGGACTAGCGGGAGGATGGAACAATGAG. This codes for CASSLGGLAGGWNNE. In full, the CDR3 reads CASSLGGLAGGWNNEQFF.

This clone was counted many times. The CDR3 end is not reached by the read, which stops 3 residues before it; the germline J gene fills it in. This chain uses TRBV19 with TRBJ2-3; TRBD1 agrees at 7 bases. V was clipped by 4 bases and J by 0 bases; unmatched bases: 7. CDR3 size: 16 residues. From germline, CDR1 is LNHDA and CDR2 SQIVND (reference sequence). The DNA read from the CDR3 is TGTGCCAGTAGTACCAGGGACAGAACTAGCACAGATACG. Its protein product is CASSTRDRTSTDT. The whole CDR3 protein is CASSTRDRTSTDTQYF.

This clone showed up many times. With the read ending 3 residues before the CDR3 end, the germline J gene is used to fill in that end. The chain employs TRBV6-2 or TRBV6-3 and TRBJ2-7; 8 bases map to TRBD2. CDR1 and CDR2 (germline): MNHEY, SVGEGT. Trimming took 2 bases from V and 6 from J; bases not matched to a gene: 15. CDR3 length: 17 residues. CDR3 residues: CASSYDVGTSLASEQYF. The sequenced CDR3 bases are TGTGCCAGCAGTTACGATGTAGGGACTAGTCTCGCGTCCGAG.

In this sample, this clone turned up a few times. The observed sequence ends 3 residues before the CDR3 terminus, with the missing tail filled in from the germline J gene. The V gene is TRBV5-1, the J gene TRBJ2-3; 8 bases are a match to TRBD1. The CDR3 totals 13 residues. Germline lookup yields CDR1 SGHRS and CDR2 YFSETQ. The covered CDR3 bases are TGCGCCAGCAGCTTAACAGGGGGAGAGACG. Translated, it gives CASSLTGGET. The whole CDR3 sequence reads CASSLTGGETQYF. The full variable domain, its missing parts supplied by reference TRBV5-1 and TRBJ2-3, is KAGVTQTPRYLIKTRGQQVTLSCSPISGHRSVSWYQQTPGQGLQFLFEYFSETQRNKGNFPGRFSGRQFSNSRSEMNVSTLELGDSALYLCASSLTGGETQYFGPGTRLTVL.

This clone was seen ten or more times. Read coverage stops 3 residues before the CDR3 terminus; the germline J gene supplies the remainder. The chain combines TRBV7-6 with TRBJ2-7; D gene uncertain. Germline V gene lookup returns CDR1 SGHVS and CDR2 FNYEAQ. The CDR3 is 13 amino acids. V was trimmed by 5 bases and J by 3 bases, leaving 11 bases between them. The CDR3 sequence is CASSGDTYYEQYF. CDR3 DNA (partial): TGTGCCAGCAGCGGCGACACGTACTACGAG.

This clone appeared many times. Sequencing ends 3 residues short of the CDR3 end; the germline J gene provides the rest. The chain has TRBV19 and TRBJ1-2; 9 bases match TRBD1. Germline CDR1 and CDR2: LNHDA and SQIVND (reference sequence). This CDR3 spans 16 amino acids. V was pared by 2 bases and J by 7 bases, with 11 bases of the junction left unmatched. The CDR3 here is CASSITWTGELGGYTF. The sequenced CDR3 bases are TGTGCCAGTAGTATAACCTGGACAGGGGAACTCGGTGGC. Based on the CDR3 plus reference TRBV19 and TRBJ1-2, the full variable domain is DGGITQSPKYLFRKEGQNVTLSCEQNLNHDAMYWYRQDPGQGLRLIYYSQIVNDFQKGDIAEGYSVSREKKESFPLTVTSAQKNPTAFYLCASSITWTGELGGYTFGSGTRLTVV.

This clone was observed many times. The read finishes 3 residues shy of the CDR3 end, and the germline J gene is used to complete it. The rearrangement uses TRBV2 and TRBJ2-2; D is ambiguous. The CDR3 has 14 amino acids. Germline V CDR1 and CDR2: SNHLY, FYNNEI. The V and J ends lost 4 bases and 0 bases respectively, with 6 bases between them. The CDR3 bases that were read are TGTGCCAGCAGTGCGGGTGCGAACACCGGGGAG. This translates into CASSAGANTGE. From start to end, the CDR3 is CASSAGANTGELFF.

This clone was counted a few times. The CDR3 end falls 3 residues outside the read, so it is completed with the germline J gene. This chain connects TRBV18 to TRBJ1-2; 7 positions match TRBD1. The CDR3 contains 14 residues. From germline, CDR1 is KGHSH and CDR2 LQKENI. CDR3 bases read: TGTGCCAGCAAGCGGACAGGTCCTAGCAATGAC. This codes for CASKRTGPSND. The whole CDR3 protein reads CASKRTGPSNDYTF.

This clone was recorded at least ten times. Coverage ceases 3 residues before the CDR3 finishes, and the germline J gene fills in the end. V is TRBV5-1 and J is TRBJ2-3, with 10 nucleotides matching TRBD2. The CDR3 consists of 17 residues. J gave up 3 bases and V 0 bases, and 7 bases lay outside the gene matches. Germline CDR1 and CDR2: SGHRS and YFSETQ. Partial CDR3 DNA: TGCGCCAGCAGCTTGGGGTTCGGAGCGGGAGGGACAGATACG. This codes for CASSLGFGAGGTDT. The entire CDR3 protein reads CASSLGFGAGGTDTQYF.

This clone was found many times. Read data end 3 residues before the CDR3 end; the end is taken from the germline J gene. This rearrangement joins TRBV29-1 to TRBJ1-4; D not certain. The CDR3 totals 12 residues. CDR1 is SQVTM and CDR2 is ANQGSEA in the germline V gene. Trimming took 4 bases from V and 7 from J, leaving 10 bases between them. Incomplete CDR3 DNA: TGCAGCGTTGGGAGGGTGGGTGAAAAA. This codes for CSVGRVGEK. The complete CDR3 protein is CSVGRVGEKLFF.

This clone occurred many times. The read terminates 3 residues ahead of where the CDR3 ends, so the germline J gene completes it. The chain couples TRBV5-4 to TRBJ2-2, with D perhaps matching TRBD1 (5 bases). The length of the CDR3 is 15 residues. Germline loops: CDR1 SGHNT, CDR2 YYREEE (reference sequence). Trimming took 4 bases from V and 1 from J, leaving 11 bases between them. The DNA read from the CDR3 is TGTGCCAGCAGCCGGCAGGGATTGAACACCGGGGAG. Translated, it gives CASSRQGLNTGE. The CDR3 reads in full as CASSRQGLNTGELFF.

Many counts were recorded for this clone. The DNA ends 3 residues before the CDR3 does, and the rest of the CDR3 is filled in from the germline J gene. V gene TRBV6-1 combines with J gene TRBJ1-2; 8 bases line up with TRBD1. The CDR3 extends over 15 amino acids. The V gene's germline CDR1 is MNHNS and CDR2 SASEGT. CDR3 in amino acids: CASSAHRDRISSYTF. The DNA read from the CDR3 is TGTGCCAGCAGTGCTCACCGGGACAGGATTTCCAGC.